A selection of T cell receptor beta chains follows, all from one sample in a study of T cells in Graves' hyperthyroidism and ophthalmopathy. Via MiXCR, TCRdb re-called the multiplex PCR reads, giving one row per CDR3 protein. This table has under 550,000 distinct CDR3 sequences, 15% to 20% appearing once. The source material was blood. The source of these receptors is a man between 40 and 49 years old with Graves' ophthalmopathy. CDR3s include the opening cysteine and the closing phenylalanine or tryptophan. Each record gives: J gene, V gene, clone size, D gene, CDR3 DNA, CDR3 protein. The D gene is left open where the match is weak. Only part of the rows carry a size: once, few, many, or a class if the clone is expanded.

J: TRBJ2-7; V: TRBV13; size: NA; D: TRBD2; DNA: TGTGCCAGCAGCTTCATCGGGACTAGCGGGATCGAGCAGTACTTC; CDR3: CASSFIGTSGIEQYF
J: TRBJ1-4; V: TRBV6-1; size: NA; D: TRBD1; DNA: TGTGCCAGCAGTAAGGACAGGGGTGTAACTAATGAAAAACTGTTTTTT; CDR3: CASSKDRGVTNEKLFF
J: TRBJ1-1; V: TRBV12-3/TRBV12-4; size: many; D: NA; DNA: TGTGCCAGCAGACCGAGGGAGGGCCCTGAAGCTTTCTTT; CDR3: CASRPREGPEAFF
J: TRBJ2-1; V: TRBV6-2/TRBV6-3; size: NA; D: TRBD2; DNA: TGTGCCAGCAGTCGATTTACTAGCGGGGGGGATGAGCAGTTCTTC; CDR3: CASSRFTSGGDEQFF
J: TRBJ2-7; V: TRBV20-1; size: NA; D: TRBD2; DNA: TGCAGTGCTAGAGTGGCGGGGGGGCCCTACGAGCAGTACTTC; CDR3: CSARVAGGPYEQYF
J: TRBJ2-3; V: TRBV27; size: NA; D: NA; DNA: TGTGCCAGCAGAATGGGCGCGTCTAGCACAGATACGCAGTATTTT; CDR3: CASRMGASSTDTQYF
J: TRBJ2-1; V: TRBV29-1; size: NA; D: TRBD2; DNA: TGCAGCGTACAGCGGGAGACCTACAATGAGCAGTTCTTC; CDR3: CSVQRETYNEQFF
J: TRBJ1-1; V: TRBV6-1; size: NA; D: NA; DNA: TGTGCCAGCAGTGAGGGGGGGGCGAGCACTGAAGCTTTCTTT; CDR3: CASSEGGASTEAFF
J: TRBJ1-1; V: TRBV5-1; size: many; D: NA; DNA: TGTGCCAGCAGCCTGGGGCCTTCAAACACTGAAGCTTTCTTT; CDR3: CASSLGPSNTEAFF
J: TRBJ1-1; V: TRBV11-3; size: NA; D: TRBD1; DNA: TGTGCCAGCAGCCCGGGGGACAGGGGGGAAGGCTCGAACACTGAAGCTTTCTTT; CDR3: CASSPGDRGEGSNTEAFF
J: TRBJ1-1; V: TRBV19; size: NA; D: NA; DNA: TGTGCCAGCCAGTGGGGGGGGGGCTCTGGGACTGAAGCTTTCTTT; CDR3: CASQWGGGSGTEAFF
J: TRBJ2-7; V: TRBV19; size: NA; D: NA; DNA: TGTGCCAGGTTACAGGGTGAGGTAGATTGGCAGTACTTC; CDR3: CARLQGEVDWQYF
J: TRBJ2-1; V: TRBV11-2; size: many; D: TRBD2; DNA: TGTGCCAGCAGCCCATCGACTAGCGACTACAATGAGCAGTTCTTC; CDR3: CASSPSTSDYNEQFF
J: TRBJ2-7; V: TRBV3-1; size: NA; D: NA; DNA: TGTGCCAGCAGCCATCCTCATCCCCCCTACGAGCAGTACTTC; CDR3: CASSHPHPPYEQYF
J: TRBJ2-7; V: TRBV28; size: many; D: NA; DNA: TGTGCCAGCAGTTTCCGGGGCAGTACAAACGAGCAGTACTTC; CDR3: CASSFRGSTNEQYF
J: TRBJ2-1; V: TRBV7-3; size: many; D: NA; DNA: TGTGCCAGCAGCTTAAACTCCTACAATGAGCAGTTCTTC; CDR3: CASSLNSYNEQFF
J: TRBJ1-2; V: TRBV9; size: NA; D: NA; DNA: TGTGCCAGCAGCACCGAGAGGACAGTTCACTATGGCTACACCTTC; CDR3: CASSTERTVHYGYTF
J: TRBJ2-1; V: TRBV20-1; size: many; D: NA; DNA: TGCAGTGCTCGTCCCGGGACTGGAAACAATGAGCAGTTCTTC; CDR3: CSARPGTGNNEQFF
J: TRBJ2-1; V: TRBV28; size: many; D: TRBD2; DNA: TGTGCCAGCAGTTTGAGGGAGGGTAATGAGCAGTTCTTC; CDR3: CASSLREGNEQFF
J: TRBJ1-1; V: TRBV7-3; size: many; D: NA; DNA: TGTGCCAGCAGCTTAAGACCGCTCACTGAAGCTTTCTTT; CDR3: CASSLRPLTEAFF
J: TRBJ2-7; V: TRBV2; size: few; D: TRBD1; DNA: TGTGCCAGCAGTTTGCCTCCGGGACAGGGCTACGAGCAGTACTTC; CDR3: CASSLPPGQGYEQYF
J: TRBJ1-2; V: TRBV29-1; size: many; D: NA; DNA: TGCAGCGGGGTGGAAGGGACTAACTATGGCTACACCTTC; CDR3: CSGVEGTNYGYTF
J: TRBJ1-5; V: TRBV7-8; size: few; D: TRBD1; DNA: TGTGCCAGCAGCCCATATCAGGGGGCTGGGCAGCCCCAGCATTTT; CDR3: CASSPYQGAGQPQHF
J: TRBJ2-2; V: TRBV24-1; size: NA; D: NA; DNA: TGTGCCACCATGACTCCCTCCTCCGGGGAGCTGTTTTTT; CDR3: CATMTPSSGELFF
J: TRBJ2-3; V: TRBV2; size: many; D: NA; DNA: TGTGCCAGCAGTGGGCTAGTGGACACAGATACGCAGTATTTT; CDR3: CASSGLVDTDTQYF
J: TRBJ2-7; V: TRBV18; size: many; D: TRBD2; DNA: TGTGCCAGCTCACCAGTCCCTGGCGGGGGGACCGTCTACGAGCAGTACTTC; CDR3: CASSPVPGGGTVYEQYF
J: TRBJ2-2; V: TRBV9; size: NA; D: NA; DNA: TGTGCCAGCACGTCAAACACCGGGGAGCTGTTTTTT; CDR3: CASTSNTGELFF
J: TRBJ2-3; V: TRBV19; size: NA; D: NA; DNA: TGTGCCAGTATTCCGCCGGGAGCTAGCACAGATACGCAGTATTTT; CDR3: CASIPPGASTDTQYF
J: TRBJ2-1; V: TRBV10-3; size: NA; D: NA; DNA: TGTGCCATCAGACTAGCTAATGAGCAGTTCTTC; CDR3: CAIRLANEQFF
J: TRBJ1-1; V: TRBV6-2/TRBV6-3; size: NA; D: NA; DNA: TGTGCCAACAGTTACTCAGGCTCTGAAGCTTTCTTT; CDR3: CANSYSGSEAFF
J: TRBJ1-6; V: TRBV6-1; size: few; D: TRBD1; DNA: TGTGCCAGCAGTGAATATACAGGGGGCAATTCACCCCTCCACTTT; CDR3: CASSEYTGGNSPLHF
J: TRBJ1-5; V: TRBV6-1; size: NA; D: NA; DNA: TGTGCCAGCAGTGAACGGAACCGGGCGTCTCAGCCCCAGCATTTT; CDR3: CASSERNRASQPQHF
J: TRBJ1-2; V: TRBV13; size: NA; D: NA; DNA: TGTGCCAGCAGCGATAGGGGGGGGAGCTATGGCTACACCTTC; CDR3: CASSDRGGSYGYTF
J: TRBJ2-5; V: TRBV20-1; size: few; D: NA; DNA: TGCAGTCCCGCCCCGGGGATGGGCGAGACCCAGTACTTC; CDR3: CSPAPGMGETQYF
J: TRBJ2-3; V: TRBV12-3/TRBV12-4; size: NA; D: NA; DNA: TGTGCCAGCAGTTTAAATTTAGGGGGGACAGATACGCAGTATTTT; CDR3: CASSLNLGGTDTQYF
J: TRBJ2-3; V: TRBV18; size: many; D: TRBD2; DNA: TGTGCCAGCTCACCGGAGGCGGGGGACACAGATACGCAGTATTTT; CDR3: CASSPEAGDTDTQYF
J: TRBJ2-7; V: TRBV7-2; size: few; D: NA; DNA: TGTGCCAGCAGCTTAGCGGACAGTACTACCTACGAGCAGTACTTC; CDR3: CASSLADSTTYEQYF
J: TRBJ2-7; V: TRBV28; size: many; D: TRBD2; DNA: TGTGCCAGCTCCAAAGCCCCAGGGCTAGCGGGAGACGAGCAGTACTTC; CDR3: CASSKAPGLAGDEQYF
J: TRBJ2-7; V: TRBV12-3/TRBV12-4; size: NA; D: TRBD2; DNA: TGTGCCAGCAGTGCGCCGGGACTAGCGTACGAGCAGTACTTC; CDR3: CASSAPGLAYEQYF
J: TRBJ1-1; V: TRBV20-1; size: many; D: NA; DNA: TGCAGTGCTAGGGGCATGAACACTGAAGCTTTCTTT; CDR3: CSARGMNTEAFF
J: TRBJ2-7; V: TRBV6-5; size: NA; D: TRBD1; DNA: TGTGCCAGCAGTTACGGTAGGGGGCGGTCCTACGAGCAGTACTTC; CDR3: CASSYGRGRSYEQYF
J: TRBJ1-2; V: TRBV6-2/TRBV6-3; size: NA; D: NA; DNA: TGTGCCAGCAGTTCCGCCCGCTATGGCTACACCTTC; CDR3: CASSSARYGYTF
J: TRBJ1-1; V: TRBV18; size: many; D: NA; DNA: TGTGCCAGCTCACGATGGGGTATCATTGCAATGAACACTGAAGCTTTCTTT; CDR3: CASSRWGIIAMNTEAFF
J: TRBJ2-7; V: TRBV7-2; size: many; D: TRBD2; DNA: TGTGCCAGCAGCCCGGGACTACCAGTCTACGAGCAGTACTTC; CDR3: CASSPGLPVYEQYF
J: TRBJ1-5; V: TRBV11-1; size: NA; D: NA; DNA: TGTGCCAGCAGCAATGGGACACATGGGGATCAGCCCCAGCATTTT; CDR3: CASSNGTHGDQPQHF